One sample yielded the 7 T cell receptor beta chains listed below, sequenced in a study of blood T cell repertoires in COVID-19 (dated by TCRdb to about 2020). The library was prepared using the immunoSEQ multiplex PCR assay. TCRdb retrieved this table from immuneACCESS and kept in-frame rearrangements only. Not all clones are present; in checked studies, unresolved V genes account for under half, and no reason is known for the remainder. This sample lists over 150,000 clones; approximately 86% were detected once. The top ten constitute 3% to 4% of the sample. Input material: peripheral blood. These receptors were collected from a woman aged 60-75 years who had recovered from COVID-19.

The gene calls are TRBV10-1 and TRBJ1-2; 9 bases map to TRBD1. The length of the CDR3 is 14 residues. Germline V lookup: CDR1 WNHNN, CDR2 SYGVQD (reference sequence). V was clipped by 6 bases and J by 7 bases; unmatched bases: 9. DNA for the CDR3: TGCGCCAGCAGCAATACCGGGACAGGGATTGGCTACACCTTC. The encoded protein is CASSNTGTGIGYTF.

This chain joins TRBV5-1 and TRBJ1-1; D is ambiguous. CDR1 is SGHRS and CDR2 is YFSETQ in the germline V gene. V was pared by 4 bases and J by 5 bases, with 12 bases between. The CDR3 contains 13 residues. CDR3 loop: CASSHIAETEAFF. Here the CDR3 DNA reads TGCGCCAGCAGCCATATCGCGGAGACTGAAGCTTTCTTT.

This clone was picked up one time. This sequence joins TRBV11-2 and TRBJ2-1, with 8 bases fitting TRBD1. The CDR3 loop spans 14 amino acids. The V gene end was trimmed by 5 bases and the J gene end by 14 bases; junction bases not matched to a gene: 14. Germline values: CDR1 SGHAT, CDR2 FQNNGV. CDR3 residues: CASSPYAVRTGKFF. The CDR3 bases are TGTGCCAGCAGCCCCTACGCCGTCCGGACAGGGAAGTTCTTC.

V usage is TRBV5-1 and J usage is TRBJ2-3; a possible D gene is TRBD1 (6 bases). Germline values: CDR1 SGHRS, CDR2 YFSETQ. The V end lost 6 bases, the J end lost 4 bases, and 21 bases lay between the germline ends. CDR3 length: 16 amino acids. The DNA for the CDR3 is TGCGCCAGCACGAGGGTGGATGGGGGCGGGCCAGATACGCAGTATTTT. It is translated as CASTRVDGGGPDTQYF. The complete variable domain, with remaining parts taken from reference TRBV5-1 and TRBJ2-3, reads KAGVTQTPRYLIKTRGQQVTLSCSPISGHRSVSWYQQTPGQGLQFLFEYFSETQRNKGNFPGRFSGRQFSNSRSEMNVSTLELGDSALYLCASTRVDGGGPDTQYFGPGTRLTVL.

This clone was picked up one time. The same CDR3 can be traced to other DNA sequences in this sample. The chain links TRBV24-1 to TRBJ1-2; D gene uncertain. The length of the CDR3 is 13 residues. Looked up from germline, CDR1 is KGHDR and CDR2 is SFDVKD. With 1 base removed from V and 8 bases from J, the gap between germline ends came to 10 bases. In DNA form, the CDR3 reads TGTGCCACCAGTGATTTCGGGGTTGGGGGCTACACCTTC. It codes for CATSDFGVGGYTF.

The chain recombines TRBV9 with TRBJ1-3; 9 nucleotides agree with TRBD1. The germline CDR1 and CDR2 sequences are SGDLS and YYNGEE. V lost 3 bases and J lost 2; bases outside the gene matches: 3. The CDR3 is made up of 15 amino acids. CDR3: CASSERTGAGNTIYF. The CDR3, as DNA: TGTGCCAGCAGCGAGAGGACAGGGGCTGGAAACACCATATATTTT. The full variable domain, in which reference TRBV9 and TRBJ1-3 provide the parts outside the CDR3, is DSGVTQTPKHLITATGQRVTLRCSPRSGDLSVYWYQQSLDQGLQFLIQYYNGEERAKGNILERFSAQQFPDLHSELNLSSLELGDSALYFCASSERTGAGNTIYFGEGSWLTVV.

The J gene is TRBJ1-4, the V gene TRBV4-1, with TRBD1 identical over 7 bases. This CDR3 is 15 amino acids long. The V and J ends lost 4 bases and 2 bases, in that order; junction bases with no gene match: 4. Germline V gives CDR1 MGHRA, CDR2 YSYEKL. The CDR3 DNA follows: TGCGCCAGCAGCCCTCAGGGGGTTACTAATGAAAAACTGTTTTTT. Its protein product is CASSPQGVTNEKLFF.